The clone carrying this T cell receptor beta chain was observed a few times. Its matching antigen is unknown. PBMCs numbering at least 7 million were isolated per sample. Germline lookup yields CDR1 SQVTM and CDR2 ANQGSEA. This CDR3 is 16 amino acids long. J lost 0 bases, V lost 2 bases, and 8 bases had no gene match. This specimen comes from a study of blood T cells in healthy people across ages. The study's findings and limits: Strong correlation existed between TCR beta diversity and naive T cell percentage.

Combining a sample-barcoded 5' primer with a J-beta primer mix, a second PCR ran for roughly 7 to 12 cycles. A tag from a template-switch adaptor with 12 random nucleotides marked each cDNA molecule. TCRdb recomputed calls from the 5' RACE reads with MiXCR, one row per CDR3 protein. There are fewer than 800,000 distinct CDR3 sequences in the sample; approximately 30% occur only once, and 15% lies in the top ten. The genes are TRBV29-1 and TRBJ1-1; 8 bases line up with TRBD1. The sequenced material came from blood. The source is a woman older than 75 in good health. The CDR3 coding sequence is TGCAGCGTTGAAATCCCCAGGACAGGGCTGAACACTGAAGCTTTCTTT. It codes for CSVEIPRTGLNTEAFF. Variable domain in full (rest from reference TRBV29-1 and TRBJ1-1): SAVISQKPSRDICQRGTSLTIQCQVDSQVTMMFWYRQQPGQSLTLIATANQGSEATYESGFVIDKFPISRPNLTFSTLTVSNMSPEDSSIYLCSVEIPRTGLNTEAFFGQGTRLTVV.